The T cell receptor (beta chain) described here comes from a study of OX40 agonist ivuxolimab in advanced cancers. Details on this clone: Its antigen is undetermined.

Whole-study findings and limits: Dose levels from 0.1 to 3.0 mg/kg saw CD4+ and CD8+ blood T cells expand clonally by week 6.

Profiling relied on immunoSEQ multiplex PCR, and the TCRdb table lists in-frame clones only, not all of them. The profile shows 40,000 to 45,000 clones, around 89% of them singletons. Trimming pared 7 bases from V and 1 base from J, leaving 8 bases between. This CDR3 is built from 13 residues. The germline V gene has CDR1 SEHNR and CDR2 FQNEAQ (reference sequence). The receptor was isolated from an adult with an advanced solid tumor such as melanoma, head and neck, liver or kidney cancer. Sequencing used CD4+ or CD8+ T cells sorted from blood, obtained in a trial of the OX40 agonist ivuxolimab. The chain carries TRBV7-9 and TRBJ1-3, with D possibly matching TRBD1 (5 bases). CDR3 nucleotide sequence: TGTGCCAGCACCCCAGGGTCTGGAAACACCATATATTTT. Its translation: CASTPGSGNTIYF.